Listed below are T cell receptor beta chains from one sample, sequenced in a study of T cells in Graves' hyperthyroidism and ophthalmopathy. TCRdb fed the multiplex PCR reads into MiXCR, producing one record per CDR3 protein. The sample has over 300,000 distinct CDR3 sequences, 11% to 15% seen once. Sequencing was carried out using blood. These receptors were collected from an older woman with Graves' hyperthyroidism. Each CDR3 is given with its conserved first and last residue. The D gene is left open where the match is weak. Size tells how often a clone was seen (once, few, many) or the class of an expanded clone, and some rows leave it out.

clone_size: many; d_call: NA; cdr3_length: 13; j_call: TRBJ2-7; v_call: TRBV24-1; cdr3_nt: TGTGCCACCAGTGGCGGTAGCGGAGTCGAGCAGTACTTC; cdr3_aa: CATSGGSGVEQYF
clone_size: NA; d_call: TRBD1; cdr3_length: 17; j_call: TRBJ2-1; v_call: TRBV28; cdr3_nt: TGTGCCAGCAGTCACCTACCGACAGGGCGCCCCTACAATGAGCAGTTCTTC; cdr3_aa: CASSHLPTGRPYNEQFF
clone_size: many; d_call: TRBD2; cdr3_length: 19; j_call: TRBJ2-1; v_call: TRBV6-5; cdr3_nt: TGTGCCAGCAGTTACTCGAGCCTAGCGGGAGGGCCTGGGTACAATGAGCAGTTCTTC; cdr3_aa: CASSYSSLAGGPGYNEQFF
clone_size: many; d_call: TRBD1; cdr3_length: 14; j_call: TRBJ2-7; v_call: TRBV16; cdr3_nt: TGTGCCAGCAGCCCCTCGGGACAGGGCTACGAGCAGTACTTC; cdr3_aa: CASSPSGQGYEQYF
clone_size: many; d_call: NA; cdr3_length: 14; j_call: TRBJ1-2; v_call: TRBV12-3/TRBV12-4; cdr3_nt: TGTGCCAGCAGTCTCCAAGGGGGGGACTATGGCTACACCTTC; cdr3_aa: CASSLQGGDYGYTF
clone_size: many; d_call: TRBD1; cdr3_length: 15; j_call: TRBJ1-1; v_call: TRBV12-3/TRBV12-4; cdr3_nt: TGTGCCAGCACCAGGGACAGGGGGCGCGACACTGAAGCTTTCTTT; cdr3_aa: CASTRDRGRDTEAFF
clone_size: NA; d_call: TRBD1; cdr3_length: 15; j_call: TRBJ1-2; v_call: TRBV19; cdr3_nt: TGTGCCAGTAGTATAGATGGACAGGGGGACTATGGCTACACCTTC; cdr3_aa: CASSIDGQGDYGYTF
clone_size: many; d_call: TRBD2; cdr3_length: 15; j_call: TRBJ2-7; v_call: TRBV7-8; cdr3_nt: TGTGCCAGCAGCCAGCGGGACGGAAACTCCTACGAGCAGTACTTC; cdr3_aa: CASSQRDGNSYEQYF
clone_size: many; d_call: TRBD1; cdr3_length: 16; j_call: TRBJ1-1; v_call: TRBV19; cdr3_nt: TGTGCCAGTAGTGGACCCGTACACAGGGGGCGGACTGAAGCTTTCTTT; cdr3_aa: CASSGPVHRGRTEAFF
clone_size: many; d_call: TRBD2; cdr3_length: 15; j_call: TRBJ2-1; v_call: TRBV6-1; cdr3_nt: TGTGCCAGCAGTGAGGGGGCTAGCGGGAACCATGAGCAGTTCTTC; cdr3_aa: CASSEGASGNHEQFF
clone_size: few; d_call: NA; cdr3_length: 15; j_call: TRBJ1-6; v_call: TRBV7-8; cdr3_nt: TGTGCCAGCAGCTTCACCGGGTTTGGGAATTCACCCCTCCACTTT; cdr3_aa: CASSFTGFGNSPLHF